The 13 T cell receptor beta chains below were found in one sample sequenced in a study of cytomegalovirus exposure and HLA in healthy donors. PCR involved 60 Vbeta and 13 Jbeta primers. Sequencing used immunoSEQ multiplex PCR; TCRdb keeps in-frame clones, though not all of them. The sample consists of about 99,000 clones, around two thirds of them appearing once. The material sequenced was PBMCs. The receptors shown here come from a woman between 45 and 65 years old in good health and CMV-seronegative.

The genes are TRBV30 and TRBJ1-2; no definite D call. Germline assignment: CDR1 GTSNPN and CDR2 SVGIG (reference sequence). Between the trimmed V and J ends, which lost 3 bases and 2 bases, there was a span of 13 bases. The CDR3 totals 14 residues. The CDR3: CAWRHIRGNYGYTF. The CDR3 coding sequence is TGTGCCTGGAGGCATATACGAGGAAACTATGGCTACACCTTC.

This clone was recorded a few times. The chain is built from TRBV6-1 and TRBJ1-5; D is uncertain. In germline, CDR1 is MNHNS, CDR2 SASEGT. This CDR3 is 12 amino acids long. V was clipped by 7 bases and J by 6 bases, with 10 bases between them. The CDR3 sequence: CASMEEGQPQHF. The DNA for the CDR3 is TGTGCCAGCATGGAAGAGGGTCAGCCCCAGCATTTT.

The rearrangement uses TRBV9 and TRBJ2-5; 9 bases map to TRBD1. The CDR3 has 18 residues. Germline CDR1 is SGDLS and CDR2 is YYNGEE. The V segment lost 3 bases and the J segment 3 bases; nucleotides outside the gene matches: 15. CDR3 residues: CASSAGDRAEPSKETQYF. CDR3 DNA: TGTGCCAGCAGCGCCGGGGACAGGGCGGAGCCAAGTAAAGAGACCCAGTACTTC.

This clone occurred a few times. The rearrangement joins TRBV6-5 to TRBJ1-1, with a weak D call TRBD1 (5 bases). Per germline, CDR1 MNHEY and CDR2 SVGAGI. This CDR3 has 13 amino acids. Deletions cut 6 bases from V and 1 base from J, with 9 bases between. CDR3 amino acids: CASRWTRNTEAFF. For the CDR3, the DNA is TGTGCCAGCAGATGGACAAGGAACACTGAAGCTTTCTTT.

For the CDR3, the DNA is TGTGCCAGCAGCCCCCGACTAGCGGACTCATACAATGAGCAGTTCTTC. Translation: CASSPRLADSYNEQFF. The V call is TRBV7-2, the J call TRBJ2-1, with 9 bases matching TRBD2. This CDR3 region has 16 residues. With 5 bases clipped from V and 4 bases from J, the junction kept 9 bases outside the gene matches. Germline V CDR1 and CDR2: SGHTA, FQGNSA. The variable domain in full, completed from reference TRBV7-2 and TRBJ2-1, reads GAGVSQSPSNKVTEKGKDVELRCDPISGHTALYWYRQSLGQGLEFLIYFQGNSAPDKSGLPSDRFSAERTGGSVSTLTIQRTQQEDSAVYLCASSPRLADSYNEQFFGPGTRLTVL.

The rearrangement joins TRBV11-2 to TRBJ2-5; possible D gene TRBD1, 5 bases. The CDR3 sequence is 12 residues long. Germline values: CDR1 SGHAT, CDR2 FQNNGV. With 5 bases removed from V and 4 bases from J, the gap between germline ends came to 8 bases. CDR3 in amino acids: CASSTTGETQYF. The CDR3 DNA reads TGTGCCAGCAGCACAACAGGAGAGACCCAGTACTTC.

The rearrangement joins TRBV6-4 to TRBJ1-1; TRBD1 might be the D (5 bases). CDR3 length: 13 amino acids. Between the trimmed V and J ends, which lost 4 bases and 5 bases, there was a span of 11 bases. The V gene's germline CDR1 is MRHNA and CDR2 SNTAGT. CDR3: CASSVQGETEAFF. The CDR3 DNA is TGTGCCAGCAGTGTTCAGGGCGAGACTGAAGCTTTCTTT.

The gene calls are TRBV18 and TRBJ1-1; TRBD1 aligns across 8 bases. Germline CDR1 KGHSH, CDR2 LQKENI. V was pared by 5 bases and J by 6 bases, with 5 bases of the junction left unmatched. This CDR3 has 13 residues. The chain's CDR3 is CASSSGQGSEAFF. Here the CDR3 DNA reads TGTGCCAGCTCATCCGGACAGGGCTCTGAAGCTTTCTTT.

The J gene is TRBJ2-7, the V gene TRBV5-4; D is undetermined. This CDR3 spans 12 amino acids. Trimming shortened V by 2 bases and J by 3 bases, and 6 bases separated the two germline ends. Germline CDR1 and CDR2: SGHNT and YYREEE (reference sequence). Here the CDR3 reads CASSLQDYEQYF. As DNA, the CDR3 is TGTGCCAGCAGCTTACAAGACTACGAGCAGTACTTC.

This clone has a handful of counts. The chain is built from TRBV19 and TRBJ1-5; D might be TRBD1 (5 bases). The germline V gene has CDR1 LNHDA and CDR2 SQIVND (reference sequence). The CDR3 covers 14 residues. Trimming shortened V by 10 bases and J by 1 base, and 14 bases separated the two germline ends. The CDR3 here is CATQGSLSNQPQHF. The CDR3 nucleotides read TGTGCCACTCAGGGTAGTTTGAGCAATCAGCCCCAGCATTTT.

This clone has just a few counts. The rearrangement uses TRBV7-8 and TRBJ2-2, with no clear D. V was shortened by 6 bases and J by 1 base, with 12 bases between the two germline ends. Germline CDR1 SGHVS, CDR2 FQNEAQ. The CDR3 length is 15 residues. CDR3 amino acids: CASRPRGGNTGELFF. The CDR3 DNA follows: TGTGCCAGCAGACCGCGCGGCGGGAACACCGGGGAGCTGTTTTTT.

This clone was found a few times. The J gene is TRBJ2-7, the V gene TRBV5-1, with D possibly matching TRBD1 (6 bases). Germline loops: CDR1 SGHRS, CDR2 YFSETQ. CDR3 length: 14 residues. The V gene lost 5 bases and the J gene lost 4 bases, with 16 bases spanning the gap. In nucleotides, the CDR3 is TGCGCCAGCAGAGCGTGGGGCAGGGGATACGAGCAGTACTTC. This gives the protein CASRAWGRGYEQYF.

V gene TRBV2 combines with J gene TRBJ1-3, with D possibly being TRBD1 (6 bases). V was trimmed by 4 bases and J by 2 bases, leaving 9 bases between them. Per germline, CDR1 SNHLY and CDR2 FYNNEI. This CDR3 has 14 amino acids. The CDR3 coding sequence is TGTGCCAGCAGTGCACAGGGAACTGGAAACACCATATATTTT. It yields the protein CASSAQGTGNTIYF. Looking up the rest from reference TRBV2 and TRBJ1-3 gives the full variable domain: EPEVTQTPSHQVTQMGQEVILRCVPISNHLYFYWYRQILGQKVEFLVSFYNNEISEKSEIFDDQFSVERPDGSNFTLKIRSTKLEDSAMYFCASSAQGTGNTIYFGEGSWLTVV.